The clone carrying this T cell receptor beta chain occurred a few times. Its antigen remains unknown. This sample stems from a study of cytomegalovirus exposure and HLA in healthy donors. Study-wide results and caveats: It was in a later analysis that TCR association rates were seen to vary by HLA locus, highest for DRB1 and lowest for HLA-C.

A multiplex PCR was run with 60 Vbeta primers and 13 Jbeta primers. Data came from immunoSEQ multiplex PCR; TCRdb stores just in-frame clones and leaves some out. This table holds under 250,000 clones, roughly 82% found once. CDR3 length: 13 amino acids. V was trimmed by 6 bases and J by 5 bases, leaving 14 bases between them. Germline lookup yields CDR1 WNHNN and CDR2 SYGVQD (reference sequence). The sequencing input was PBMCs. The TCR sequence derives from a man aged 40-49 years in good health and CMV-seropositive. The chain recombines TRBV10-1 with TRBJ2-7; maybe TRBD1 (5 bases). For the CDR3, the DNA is TGCGCCAGCAGCAATGGGGCCTCGAACGAGCAGTACTTC. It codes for CASSNGASNEQYF.